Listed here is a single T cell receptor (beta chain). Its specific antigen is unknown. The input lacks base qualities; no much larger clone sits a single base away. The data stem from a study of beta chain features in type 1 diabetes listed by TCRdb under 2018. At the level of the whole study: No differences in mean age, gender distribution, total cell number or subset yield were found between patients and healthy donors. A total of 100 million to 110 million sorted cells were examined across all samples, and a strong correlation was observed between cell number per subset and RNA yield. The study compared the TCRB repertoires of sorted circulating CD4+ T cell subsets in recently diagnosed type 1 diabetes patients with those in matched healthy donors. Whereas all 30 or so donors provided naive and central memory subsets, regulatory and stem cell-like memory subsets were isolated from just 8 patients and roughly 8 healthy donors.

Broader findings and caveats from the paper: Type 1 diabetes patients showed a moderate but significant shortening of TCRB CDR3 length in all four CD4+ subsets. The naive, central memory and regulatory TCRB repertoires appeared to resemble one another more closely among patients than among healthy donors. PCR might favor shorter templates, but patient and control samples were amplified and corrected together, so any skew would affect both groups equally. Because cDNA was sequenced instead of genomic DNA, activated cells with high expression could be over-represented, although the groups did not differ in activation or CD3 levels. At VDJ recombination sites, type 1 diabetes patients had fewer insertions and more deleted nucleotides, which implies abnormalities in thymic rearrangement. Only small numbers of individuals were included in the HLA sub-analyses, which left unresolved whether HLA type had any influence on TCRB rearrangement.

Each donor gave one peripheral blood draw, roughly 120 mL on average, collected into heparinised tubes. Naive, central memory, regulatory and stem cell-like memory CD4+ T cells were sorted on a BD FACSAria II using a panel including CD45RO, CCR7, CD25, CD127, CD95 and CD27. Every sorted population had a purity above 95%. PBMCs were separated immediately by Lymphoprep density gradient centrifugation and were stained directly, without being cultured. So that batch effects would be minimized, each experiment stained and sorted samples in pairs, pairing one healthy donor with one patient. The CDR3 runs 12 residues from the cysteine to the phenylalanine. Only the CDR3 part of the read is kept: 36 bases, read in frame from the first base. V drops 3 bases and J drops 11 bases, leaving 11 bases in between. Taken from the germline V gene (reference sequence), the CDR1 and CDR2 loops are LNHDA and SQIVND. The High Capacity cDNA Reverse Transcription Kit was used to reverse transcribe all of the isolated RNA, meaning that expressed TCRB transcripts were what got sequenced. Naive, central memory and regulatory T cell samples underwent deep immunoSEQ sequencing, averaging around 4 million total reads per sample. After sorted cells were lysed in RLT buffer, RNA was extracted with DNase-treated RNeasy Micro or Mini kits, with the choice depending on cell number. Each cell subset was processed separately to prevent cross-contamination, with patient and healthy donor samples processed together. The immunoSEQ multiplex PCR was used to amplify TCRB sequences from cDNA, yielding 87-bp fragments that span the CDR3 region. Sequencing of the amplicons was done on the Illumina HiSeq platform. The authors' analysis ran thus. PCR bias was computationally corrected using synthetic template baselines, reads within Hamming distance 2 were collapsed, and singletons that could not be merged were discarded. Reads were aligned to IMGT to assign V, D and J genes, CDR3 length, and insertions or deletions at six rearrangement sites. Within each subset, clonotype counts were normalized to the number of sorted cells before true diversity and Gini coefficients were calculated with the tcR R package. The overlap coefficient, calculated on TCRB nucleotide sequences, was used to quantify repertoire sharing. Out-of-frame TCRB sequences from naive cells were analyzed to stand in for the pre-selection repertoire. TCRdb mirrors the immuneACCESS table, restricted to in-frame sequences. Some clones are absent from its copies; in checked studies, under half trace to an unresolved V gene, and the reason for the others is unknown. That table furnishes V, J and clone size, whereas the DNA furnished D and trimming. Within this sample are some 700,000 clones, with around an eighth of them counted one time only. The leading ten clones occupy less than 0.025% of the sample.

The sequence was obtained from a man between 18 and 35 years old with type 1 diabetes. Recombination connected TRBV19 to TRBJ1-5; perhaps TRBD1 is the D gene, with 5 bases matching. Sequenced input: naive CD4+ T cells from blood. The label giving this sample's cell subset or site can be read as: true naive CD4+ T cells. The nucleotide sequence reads TGTGCCAGTAGTATCCCAGGGACGGCCCAGCATTTT. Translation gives CASSIPGTAQHF.